These 26 T cell receptor beta chains originate from one sample sequenced in a study of T-cell memory formation after mild COVID-19. From the 5' RACE reads, TCRdb called clonotypes with MiXCR, one entry per CDR3 protein. The profile shows just over 400,000 distinct CDR3 sequences, more than 20% of them singletons. The sequenced material came from PBMCs or a T cell subset sorted from them (not recorded which). These receptors originate from an adult woman who had mild COVID-19 (a few samples of this study predate the infection). Cell type and time point are not known.

The rearrangement joins TRBV2 to TRBJ1-4; TRBD1 might be the D (5 bases). The germline V gene encodes CDR1 SNHLY and CDR2 FYNNEI. The CDR3 loop spans 15 amino acids. Deletions cut 5 bases from V and 8 bases from J, with 18 bases between. CDR3 residues: CASSLDGGDYEKLFF. CDR3 sequence (DNA): TGTGCCAGCAGTCTGGACGGGGGAGACTACGAAAAACTGTTTTTT.

This clonotype was observed many times. This chain joins TRBV12-3 or TRBV12-4 and TRBJ2-7, with 9 bases identical to TRBD1. CDR3 length: 14 residues. Unmatched junction bases numbered 6, after V lost 6 bases and J lost 3 bases. The CDR3 is CASSWGQGGYEQYF. The CDR3 nucleotides read TGTGCCAGCAGCTGGGGACAGGGAGGCTACGAGCAGTACTTC.

This clonotype was found a few times. The rearrangement joins TRBV12-3 or TRBV12-4 to TRBJ2-1; 15 nucleotides align to TRBD2. CDR3 length: 18 residues. V lost 1 base to trimming and J lost 2 bases; unmatched junction nucleotides: 3. CDR3 sequence: CASSLGTSGGVAYNEQFF. As DNA, the CDR3 is TGTGCCAGCAGTTTAGGGACTAGCGGGGGGGTAGCCTACAATGAGCAGTTCTTC.

This chain uses TRBV12-3 or TRBV12-4 with TRBJ2-1; possibly TRBD2 for D (5 bases). The CDR3 has 13 amino acids. The germline V and J ends were trimmed by 3 bases and 8 bases, with 11 bases remaining between them. The DNA for the CDR3 is TGTGCCAGCAGTTTCGGAGGTACCGATGAGCAGTTCTTC. Translated, it gives CASSFGGTDEQFF.

In this sample, this clonotype turned up a few times. J is TRBJ2-2 and V is TRBV25-1, with 7 bases identical to TRBD2. This CDR3 is 18 amino acids long. CDR1 is MGHDK, CDR2 SYGVNS, per germline. V shed 4 bases and J 1 base; nucleotides not matched to a gene: 12. CDR3 protein: CASSARLARERNTGELFF. DNA for the CDR3: TGTGCCAGCAGTGCCCGACTAGCCAGGGAGCGGAACACCGGGGAGCTGTTTTTT.

The chain is built from TRBV19 and TRBJ1-5; D is uncertain. CDR3 length equals 15 residues. CDR1 and CDR2 (germline): LNHDA, SQIVND (reference sequence). V was shortened by 5 bases and J by 4 bases, with 15 bases between the two germline ends. DNA of the CDR3: TGTGCCAGTAGTCCCCCCGGGCATATTAATCAGCCCCAGCATTTT. It yields the protein CASSPPGHINQPQHF.

This clonotype was seen a few times. The chain has TRBV19 and TRBJ1-3; the D is unclear. Germline V gene sequence: CDR1 LNHDA, CDR2 SQIVND (reference sequence). V was clipped by 7 bases and J by 4 bases, with 14 bases between them. The CDR3 spans 14 residues. The chain's CDR3 is CASTPTATGNTIYF. The CDR3 DNA follows: TGTGCCAGTACTCCAACGGCCACAGGAAACACCATATATTTT.

The rearrangement links TRBV6-6 to TRBJ2-1; the D is unclear. Per the germline V gene, CDR1 is MNHNY and CDR2 is SVGAGI (reference sequence). The CDR3 consists of 13 residues. V dropped 8 bases and J dropped 8 bases, with 16 bases sitting between them. The CDR3 reads CASAQVLVDEQFF. The CDR3 bases are TGTGCCAGCGCCCAGGTTTTAGTCGATGAGCAGTTCTTC.

The chain links TRBV24-1 to TRBJ2-1; D uncertain. The germline gives CDR1 KGHDR, CDR2 SFDVKD. V lost 0 bases, J lost 8 bases, and 10 bases lay in between. This CDR3 has 14 residues. The CDR3 DNA sequence: TGTGCCACCAGTGATTTGAAGGAAATCGATGAGCAGTTCTTC. It encodes CATSDLKEIDEQFF.

This CDR3 reads CASSLVSGGTGGEQFF. DNA for the CDR3: TGTGCCAGCAGCTTGGTTAGCGGGGGGACCGGGGGTGAGCAGTTCTTC. This chain links TRBV5-5 with TRBJ2-1; TRBD2 agrees at 10 bases. The junction had 9 bases not matched to a gene; V was cut back by 0 bases and J by 9 bases. In germline, CDR1 is SGHKS, CDR2 YYEKEE (reference sequence). The CDR3 is 16 residues long.

The chain uses TRBV3-1 and TRBJ2-1, with 8 bases fitting TRBD1. Losses at the gene ends were 4 bases for V and 6 bases for J; bases not matched to a gene: 8. The germline gives CDR1 LGHDT, CDR2 YNNKEL (reference sequence). This CDR3 region has 15 residues. In DNA, the CDR3 is TGTGCCAGCAGCCTCCTCGGACAGGGACCCAATGAGCAGTTCTTC. Its protein is CASSLLGQGPNEQFF.

J is TRBJ1-5 and V is TRBV20-1, with D possibly TRBD1 on 5 matching bases. The CDR3 sequence is 12 residues long. Germline assignment: CDR1 DFQATT and CDR2 SNEGSKA (reference sequence). The CDR3 DNA sequence: TGCAGCTCAGGGAATAGCAATCAGCCCCAGCATTTT. Its protein product is CSSGNSNQPQHF.

This clonotype has more than one count but fewer than ten. Here the CDR3 DNA reads TGTGCCAGCTCACCTGGGAAGGGTGGGCTCAATGAGCAGTTCTTC. As protein: CASSPGKGGLNEQFF. V gene TRBV12-3 or TRBV12-4 combines with J gene TRBJ2-1; no definite D call. Trimming took 8 bases from V and 6 from J, leaving 20 bases between them. The CDR3 runs to 15 residues.

This clonotype turned up a few times. This chain links TRBV7-9 with TRBJ2-1, with D possibly being TRBD1 or TRBD2 (5 bases each). Germline CDR1 and CDR2: SEHNR and FQNEAQ (reference sequence). The V end was cut by 5 bases, the J end by 9 bases, with 17 bases between. The CDR3 consists of 14 residues. The CDR3 sequence: CASSLPMGVAEQFF. The CDR3 nucleotides are TGTGCCAGCAGCCTGCCTATGGGGGTAGCTGAGCAGTTCTTC.

The chain employs TRBV7-6 and TRBJ2-3; TRBD2 aligns across 8 bases. This CDR3 has 16 residues. V trimming: 5 bases; J trimming: 0 bases; junction bases outside the gene matches: 7. The germline V gene encodes CDR1 SGHVS and CDR2 FNYEAQ. CDR3 DNA: TGTGCCAGCAGCCCGGGGACGGGGGGGAGCACAGATACGCAGTATTTT. Translation: CASSPGTGGSTDTQYF.

The genes are TRBV27 and TRBJ2-1; D remains unclear. The germline gives CDR1 MNHEY, CDR2 SMNVEV (reference sequence). The V end was cut by 3 bases, the J end by 15 bases, with 18 bases between. CDR3 length: 13 residues. Here the CDR3 DNA reads TGTGCCAGCAGTTTGCGCACTCCCCCGAGGCTGTTCTTC. It specifies CASSLRTPPRLFF.

CDR3 bases: TGTGCCAGCAGTTACTCGCTTCTCGAGGGAACGCAGTATTTT. As protein: CASSYSLLEGTQYF. The chain couples TRBV6-5 to TRBJ2-3; weak D call: TRBD2 (5 bases). CDR1 is MNHEY and CDR2 is SVGAGI in the germline V gene. The CDR3 is 14 residues long. The V gene lost 0 bases and the J gene lost 9 bases, with 13 bases spanning the gap.

This clonotype was observed many times. This sequence joins TRBV12-3 or TRBV12-4 and TRBJ2-6, with D unresolved. Trimming took off 11 bases at V and 0 bases at J, with 8 bases between the two ends. The CDR3 contains 13 residues. The CDR3 bases are TGTGCCTCCCGAGGCTCTGGGGCCAACGTCCTGACTTTC. Translation: CASRGSGANVLTF.

This clonotype came up a few times. V and J are TRBV30 and TRBJ2-1; either TRBD1 or TRBD2 may supply D (5 bases each). CDR1 is GTSNPN and CDR2 is SVGIG in the germline V gene (reference sequence). The CDR3 is 13 residues long. V was clipped by 3 bases and J by 7 bases, with 13 bases between them. CDR3 sequence (DNA): TGTGCCTGGAGAAGGGTAGAGGGGAATGAGCAGTTCTTC. Its protein is CAWRRVEGNEQFF. Full variable domain (rest looked up from reference TRBV30 and TRBJ2-1): SQTIHQWPATLVQPVGSPLSLECTVEGTSNPNLYWYRQAAGRGLQLLFYSVGIGQISSEVPQNLSASRPQDRQFILSSKKLLLSDSGFYLCAWRRVEGNEQFFGPGTRLTVL.

Only a few counts were recorded for this clonotype. The V gene is TRBV20-1, the J gene TRBJ1-2; no clear D gene. The length of the CDR3 is 17 residues. Trimming shortened V by 3 bases and J by 2 bases, and 22 bases separated the two germline ends. Germline V gives CDR1 DFQATT, CDR2 SNEGSKA (reference sequence). CDR3 region: CSARGKSHGTTNYGYTF. The CDR3 DNA reads TGCAGTGCTAGGGGAAAAAGCCATGGTACTACCAACTATGGCTACACCTTC.

This clonotype was detected only a few times. The chain couples TRBV5-6 to TRBJ2-5; D gene unclear. Germline CDR1 SGHDT, CDR2 YYEEEE. The ends were cut back, 1 base at V and 0 bases at J, with 7 bases in the middle. The CDR3 sequence is 14 residues long. CDR3 sequence: CASSLFSNQETQYF. The CDR3 nucleotides are TGTGCCAGCAGCTTGTTTAGCAACCAAGAGACCCAGTACTTC.

V gene TRBV25-1 combines with J gene TRBJ1-2; possibly TRBD1 for D (5 bases). The length of the CDR3 is 16 residues. Deletions cut 1 base from V and 4 bases from J, with 16 bases between. Germline values: CDR1 MGHDK, CDR2 SYGVNS. The CDR3 nucleotides are TGTGCCAGCAGTGAATCAGGGCGCCCTTTGCGCTATGGCTACACCTTC. Its translation: CASSESGRPLRYGYTF.

Many counts were recorded for this clonotype. V gene TRBV7-2 combines with J gene TRBJ2-5, with a weak D call TRBD1 (6 bases). The germline V and J ends were trimmed by 1 base and 14 bases, with 17 bases remaining between them. CDR3 length: 13 residues. Germline CDR1 reads SGHTA; CDR2 reads FQGNSA. CDR3 DNA sequence: TGTGCCAGCAGCTTAGGTTTAGCAGGGGAACGATACTTC. It specifies CASSLGLAGERYF.

The chain employs TRBV7-9 and TRBJ2-1, with 7 bases matching TRBD2. The V and J ends lost 1 base and 2 bases, in that order; junction bases with no gene match: 2. This CDR3 region has 15 residues. Germline assignment: CDR1 SEHNR and CDR2 FQNEAQ (reference sequence). Written as DNA, the CDR3 is TGTGCCAGCAGCTTAGGGGGACTAACCTACAATGAGCAGTTCTTC. This codes for CASSLGGLTYNEQFF.

The table lists this clonotype with a few counts. This chain joins TRBV12-3 or TRBV12-4 and TRBJ1-2, with unresolved D. Trimming removed 3 bases from V and 6 bases from J, with 11 bases in between. The CDR3 runs 13 residues. CDR3 loop: CASSLLPEHGYTF. The CDR3 bases are TGTGCCAGCAGTTTGTTGCCGGAACATGGCTACACCTTC.

The table lists this clonotype with a few counts. The chain uses TRBV7-9 and TRBJ1-3; possibly TRBD1 for D (6 bases). The CDR3 spans 19 residues. V was shortened by 3 bases and J by 0 bases, with 21 bases between the two germline ends. CDR1 is SEHNR, CDR2 FQNEAQ, per germline (reference sequence). As DNA, the CDR3 is TGTGCCAGCAGCTTGGACCGGACAGCCAGTAGCCCCTCTGGAAACACCATATATTTT. Residues: CASSLDRTASSPSGNTIYF.